This TCR beta chain was sequenced in a study of breast tumors, draining lymph nodes, adjacent tissues. MiXCR was run by TCRdb on the multiplex PCR reads, yielding one entry per CDR3 protein. This sample has more than 80,000 distinct CDR3 sequences, with less than 40% found just once. The lymph nodes were axillary draining lymph nodes from breast cancer patients. In its sample, this clonotype was seen many times. The CDR3 is 15 amino acids. Germline loops: CDR1 MNHNS, CDR2 SASEGT. Trimming cost V 6 bases and J 8 bases; bases outside gene matches: 7. This clonotype originated in a female donor with breast cancer. Some clones in this sample may be carry-over from other donors' samples. Sample: axillary lymph node tissue. The rearrangement joins TRBV6-1 to TRBJ2-1, with 13 bases fitting TRBD2. The CDR3, as DNA: TGTGCCAGCAGCGTACTAGCGGGGGGGCCGGATGAGCAGTTCTTC. It yields the protein CASSVLAGGPDEQFF.